The present entry profiles one T cell receptor (beta chain) with its context. Its antigen remains unknown. Genomic DNA, serving as template, underwent TCR beta VDJ and CDR3 profiling. One entry per CDR3 protein, called by TCRdb with MiXCR from the reads. The sample comprises hundreds of thousands of distinct CDR3 sequences, 55% to 75% of which are singletons, and 3% to 4.5% rests with the top ten. The source of the sample is a study of CD8+CD57+ T cells in acquired aplastic anemia. General observations from the study: It was found that about 31 CD8+ CDR3 sequences were shared between patients and controls.

CDR3 length equals 14 residues. Germline CDR1 and CDR2: SNHLY and FYNNEI. V dropped 6 bases and J dropped 9; count of bases not matched to a gene: 11. Sequences were obtained from sorted CD4+, CD8+, or CD8+CD57+ T cells (not recorded which) from PBMCs. This chain uses TRBV2 with TRBJ1-5; 7 positions agree with TRBD1. The source of this sequence is a human donor in good health, serving as a control. In DNA, the CDR3 is TGTGCCAGCAGCCGGCAGGGGGTAGGTCCGCCCCAGCATTTT. Encoded protein: CASSRQGVGPPQHF.